This T cell receptor (beta chain) is from a study of T cell clones after liver transplantation. The wider study: Immunosuppression withdrawal was tried within 2 years after liver transplantation in this trial. TCRbeta sequencing after a pre-transplant mixed lymphocyte reaction identified graft-donor-reactive clones, later tracked in post-transplant blood. Overall study findings and caveats: Conclusions were preliminary, with small, heterogeneous patient groups. Graft donor-reactive T cells possibly entered the graft instead of undergoing deletion.

In regard to this clone: Antigen: not known.

The table came from immunoSEQ multiplex PCR; TCRdb's copy has only in-frame clones and leaves some out. This table has 98,000 or so clones, more than 75% appearing once. The ends were cut back, 5 bases at V and 5 bases at J, with 9 bases in the middle. Germline V lookup: CDR1 KGHSH, CDR2 LQKENI. The CDR3 is 12 residues long. This TCR was sampled from a human donor who received a liver transplant. The chain uses TRBV18 and TRBJ1-1; D uncertain. The input for sequencing was CD4+ T cells from blood, taken before liver transplant. The CDR3, as DNA: TGTGCCAGCTCAGAGATGGGGACTGAAGCTTTCTTT. This translates into CASSEMGTEAFF.